The rows below give T cell receptor beta chains drawn from one sample of a study of regulatory T cells in long-lasting Graves disease. TCRdb recomputed calls from the multiplex PCR reads with MiXCR, one row per CDR3 protein. This sample carries about 610,000 distinct CDR3 sequences, roughly 15% of them seen once, and the ten largest clones take approximately 12%. This same sample was also taken into another study, of T cells in Graves' hyperthyroidism and ophthalmopathy.

The sample in question was peripheral blood mononuclear cells (PBMCs), obtained at new diagnosis, from a patient treated with antithyroid drugs. The receptors shown here come from a man younger than 35 with Graves disease. Each CDR3 is given with its conserved first and last residue. D genes are given only for firm matches. The size entry is marked missing in some rows and otherwise reads once, few, many or a size class.

cdr3_nt: TGTGCCAGCAGTTTCCAAGGCCAGGATGAGCAGTTCTTC
cdr3_aa: CASSFQGQDEQFF
j_call: TRBJ2-1
clone_size: -
v_call: TRBV28
d_call: -

cdr3_nt: TGTGCCAGCAGCCAAGTGGTCACCGGGGAGCTGTTTTTT
cdr3_aa: CASSQVVTGELFF
j_call: TRBJ2-2
clone_size: -
v_call: TRBV3-1
d_call: -

cdr3_nt: TGCAGTGCTAGAGATCCCAGGGATCCCCAGCCCCAGCATTTT
cdr3_aa: CSARDPRDPQPQHF
j_call: TRBJ1-5
clone_size: many
v_call: TRBV20-1
d_call: -

cdr3_nt: TGCGCCAGCAGCGAAAGTCCGGGGGGCAGCAATCAGCCCCAGCATTTT
cdr3_aa: CASSESPGGSNQPQHF
j_call: TRBJ1-5
clone_size: -
v_call: TRBV5-1
d_call: -

cdr3_nt: TGTGCCAGCAGGGATACCTACGAGCAGTACTTC
cdr3_aa: CASRDTYEQYF
j_call: TRBJ2-7
clone_size: many
v_call: TRBV12-3/TRBV12-4
d_call: -

cdr3_nt: TGTGCCAGTCACAGGGGGTATGAAAAACTGTTTTTT
cdr3_aa: CASHRGYEKLFF
j_call: TRBJ1-4
clone_size: many
v_call: TRBV28
d_call: TRBD1

cdr3_nt: TGCGCCAGCAGCCTTGGGACAGTGAGCTCCTATAATTCACCCCTCCACTTT
cdr3_aa: CASSLGTVSSYNSPLHF
j_call: TRBJ1-6
clone_size: few
v_call: TRBV5-1
d_call: TRBD1

cdr3_nt: TGTGCCACCGGAGACTGGACAGGGGGGAATCAGCCCCAGCATTTT
cdr3_aa: CATGDWTGGNQPQHF
j_call: TRBJ1-5
clone_size: -
v_call: TRBV12-3/TRBV12-4
d_call: TRBD1

cdr3_nt: TGCGCCAGCAGCTTGGCCCCCGGGTCATACACAGATACGCAGTATTTT
cdr3_aa: CASSLAPGSYTDTQYF
j_call: TRBJ2-3
clone_size: many
v_call: TRBV5-1
d_call: -

cdr3_nt: TGTGCCAGCAGCCTCGGAGACGGGAGGCCCCTAAAAAAGGCCTACGAGCAGTACTTC
cdr3_aa: CASSLGDGRPLKKAYEQYF
j_call: TRBJ2-7
clone_size: -
v_call: TRBV3-1
d_call: TRBD2

cdr3_nt: TGTGCCAGCAGCCACGGGGCAGGGGAGGGGGAGACCCAGTACTTC
cdr3_aa: CASSHGAGEGETQYF
j_call: TRBJ2-5
clone_size: many
v_call: TRBV11-2
d_call: -

cdr3_nt: TGCGCCAGCAGCTTGGAGCAGCCTCGGACTGAAGCTTTCTTT
cdr3_aa: CASSLEQPRTEAFF
j_call: TRBJ1-1
clone_size: few
v_call: TRBV5-1
d_call: -

cdr3_nt: TGCGCCAGCCGGGGGGAGTCCCCCTACGAGCAGTACTTC
cdr3_aa: CASRGESPYEQYF
j_call: TRBJ2-7
clone_size: many
v_call: TRBV5-1
d_call: TRBD2

cdr3_nt: TGTGCCAGCACCGATGCGGGGGTCCATGGCGGGGAGCTGTTTTTT
cdr3_aa: CASTDAGVHGGELFF
j_call: TRBJ2-2
clone_size: -
v_call: TRBV28
d_call: TRBD2

cdr3_nt: TGCAGTGCCGGAGCGACCTTGGGTCGACTAGAAGAGACCCAGTACTTC
cdr3_aa: CSAGATLGRLEETQYF
j_call: TRBJ2-5
clone_size: -
v_call: TRBV20-1
d_call: -

cdr3_nt: TGCGCCAGCAGCTTGGTCCGCTCCAGGGCCCCCTACGAGCAGTACTTC
cdr3_aa: CASSLVRSRAPYEQYF
j_call: TRBJ2-7
clone_size: many
v_call: TRBV5-1
d_call: -

cdr3_nt: TGCAGTGCTGACCCCGGGACGAGAGGCGCTGAAGCTTTCTTT
cdr3_aa: CSADPGTRGAEAFF
j_call: TRBJ1-1
clone_size: many
v_call: TRBV20-1
d_call: -

cdr3_nt: TGCAGTGCTACCCTACTAGCGGGCCTTTACAATGAGCAGTTCTTC
cdr3_aa: CSATLLAGLYNEQFF
j_call: TRBJ2-1
clone_size: few
v_call: TRBV20-1
d_call: TRBD2

cdr3_nt: TGTGCCAGCAGTTTAATTGCCTCCAGGGCCGAGGGGTTCTTC
cdr3_aa: CASSLIASRAEGFF
j_call: TRBJ2-1
clone_size: many
v_call: TRBV28
d_call: -

cdr3_nt: TGCAGTGCTAGGACTGATGTGGATCAGCCCCAGCATTTT
cdr3_aa: CSARTDVDQPQHF
j_call: TRBJ1-5
clone_size: -
v_call: TRBV20-1
d_call: -

cdr3_nt: TGTGCCAGCAGCCGCGGGGCCAGGGGAGGTTCACCCCTCCACTTT
cdr3_aa: CASSRGARGGSPLHF
j_call: TRBJ1-6
clone_size: many
v_call: TRBV7-8
d_call: -

cdr3_nt: TGTGCCAGCAGCCAAGGGAGGGACCGGTCCCTTGGCTACACCTTC
cdr3_aa: CASSQGRDRSLGYTF
j_call: TRBJ1-2
clone_size: -
v_call: TRBV3-1
d_call: -

cdr3_nt: TGTGCCAGCAGCTTTATGGGCCGGGTAAACGCGGAGACCCAGTACTTC
cdr3_aa: CASSFMGRVNAETQYF
j_call: TRBJ2-5
clone_size: -
v_call: TRBV11-2
d_call: -

cdr3_nt: TGTGCCAGCAGTGATGGCGGAGCGGATGAAAAACTGTTTTTT
cdr3_aa: CASSDGGADEKLFF
j_call: TRBJ1-4
clone_size: many
v_call: TRBV2
d_call: -

cdr3_nt: TGTGCCAGCAGCCCCAAGGCGGAGATATATAATTCACCCCTCCACTTT
cdr3_aa: CASSPKAEIYNSPLHF
j_call: TRBJ1-6
clone_size: few
v_call: TRBV9
d_call: -

cdr3_nt: TGTGCCAGCAGGAAGACAGGGACCTATGGCTACACCTTC
cdr3_aa: CASRKTGTYGYTF
j_call: TRBJ1-2
clone_size: -
v_call: TRBV6-1
d_call: TRBD1

cdr3_nt: TGCGCCAGCAGTGGCTTTGAGGGAACGATCACAGATACGCAGTATTTT
cdr3_aa: CASSGFEGTITDTQYF
j_call: TRBJ2-3
clone_size: few
v_call: TRBV10-2
d_call: -

cdr3_nt: TGTGCCAGCAGCTCGTCCTCCGGGACAGGGTCCTACAATGAGCAGTTCTTC
cdr3_aa: CASSSSSGTGSYNEQFF
j_call: TRBJ2-1
clone_size: -
v_call: TRBV7-9
d_call: TRBD1

cdr3_nt: TGCAGTGCTAGAGATCTAGGGACTAGCGGGAGTCCCCTCTACAATGAGCAGTTCTTC
cdr3_aa: CSARDLGTSGSPLYNEQFF
j_call: TRBJ2-1
clone_size: -
v_call: TRBV20-1
d_call: TRBD2

cdr3_nt: TGTGCCAGCAGTACCCGGGTCCGTGACTACGAGCAGTACTTC
cdr3_aa: CASSTRVRDYEQYF
j_call: TRBJ2-7
clone_size: many
v_call: TRBV27
d_call: -

cdr3_nt: TGTGCCAGCAGTGATACCTCATCCGAGACCCAGTACTTC
cdr3_aa: CASSDTSSETQYF
j_call: TRBJ2-5
clone_size: many
v_call: TRBV28
d_call: -

cdr3_nt: TGTGCCAGCAGCGTAGCTGGCGGGGTTAACTATGGCTACACCTTC
cdr3_aa: CASSVAGGVNYGYTF
j_call: TRBJ1-2
clone_size: -
v_call: TRBV12-3/TRBV12-4
d_call: -

cdr3_nt: TGTGCCAGCAGAGCAGAGGGACTAGCGTCCACCGGGGAGCTGTTTTTT
cdr3_aa: CASRAEGLASTGELFF
j_call: TRBJ2-2
clone_size: many
v_call: TRBV2
d_call: TRBD2

cdr3_nt: TGTGCCAGTGGGGGCAACTCGGACACCGGGGAGCTGTTTTTT
cdr3_aa: CASGGNSDTGELFF
j_call: TRBJ2-2
clone_size: -
v_call: TRBV19
d_call: -

cdr3_nt: TGTGCCAGCTCACCCCCGTTTCGTAAAGGGCAAGAGACCCAGTACTTC
cdr3_aa: CASSPPFRKGQETQYF
j_call: TRBJ2-5
clone_size: few
v_call: TRBV18
d_call: -

cdr3_nt: TGTGCCAGCAGCTTAGGTCCCATCGCGGGAGTTTCTCGGGAGCTGTTTTTT
cdr3_aa: CASSLGPIAGVSRELFF
j_call: TRBJ2-2
clone_size: -
v_call: TRBV7-8
d_call: TRBD2

cdr3_nt: TGTGCCAGCAGCCCAGGGACAGGGGATTTGGACACTGAAGCTTTCTTT
cdr3_aa: CASSPGTGDLDTEAFF
j_call: TRBJ1-1
clone_size: few
v_call: TRBV5-6
d_call: TRBD1

cdr3_nt: TGTGCCAGCAGCTTCAACGGCTTCTACAATGAGCAGTTCTTC
cdr3_aa: CASSFNGFYNEQFF
j_call: TRBJ2-1
clone_size: many
v_call: TRBV7-9
d_call: -

cdr3_nt: TGTGCCAGCAGCCAGGGTCCCCTCTACGAGCAGTACTTC
cdr3_aa: CASSQGPLYEQYF
j_call: TRBJ2-7
clone_size: -
v_call: TRBV6-2/TRBV6-3
d_call: -

cdr3_nt: TGTGCCAGCAGCTTAGTAATGACAGGGGGAGTTAAATACGAGCAGTACTTC
cdr3_aa: CASSLVMTGGVKYEQYF
j_call: TRBJ2-7
clone_size: many
v_call: TRBV11-2
d_call: TRBD1

cdr3_nt: TGTGCCACCAGTGATGTCCTGACTAGCGGGAGGAGGAATGAGCAGTTCTTC
cdr3_aa: CATSDVLTSGRRNEQFF
j_call: TRBJ2-1
clone_size: few
v_call: TRBV24-1
d_call: TRBD2

cdr3_nt: TGTGCCAGCAGTTTAGGGGTGACAGCTTTCAATCAGCCCCAGCATTTT
cdr3_aa: CASSLGVTAFNQPQHF
j_call: TRBJ1-5
clone_size: many
v_call: TRBV12-3/TRBV12-4
d_call: -

cdr3_nt: TGTGCCAGCAGTTTACTCTCGCGACGTAGCTCCTACGAGCAGTACTTC
cdr3_aa: CASSLLSRRSSYEQYF
j_call: TRBJ2-7
clone_size: -
v_call: TRBV27
d_call: -

cdr3_nt: TGCGCCAGCAGCCCCGGGACTAGCGCTGCGGAGACCCAGTACTTC
cdr3_aa: CASSPGTSAAETQYF
j_call: TRBJ2-5
clone_size: many
v_call: TRBV5-1
d_call: TRBD2

cdr3_nt: TGTGCCAGCAGCCAAGATAGGGCACTTAGGGCAGCAACTAATGAAAAACTGTTTTTT
cdr3_aa: CASSQDRALRAATNEKLFF
j_call: TRBJ1-4
clone_size: few
v_call: TRBV4-2
d_call: -

cdr3_nt: TGCGCCAGCAGCTTGGCACAGGAGACAGATACGCAGTATTTT
cdr3_aa: CASSLAQETDTQYF
j_call: TRBJ2-3
clone_size: few
v_call: TRBV5-1
d_call: -

cdr3_nt: TGTGCCACCAGTGACACGGGACAGGGAGCAGATACGCAGTATTTT
cdr3_aa: CATSDTGQGADTQYF
j_call: TRBJ2-3
clone_size: -
v_call: TRBV24-1
d_call: TRBD1

cdr3_nt: TGTGCCAGCAGTTTCCAATCAGCCCAGTTCCATGAGCAGTTCTTC
cdr3_aa: CASSFQSAQFHEQFF
j_call: TRBJ2-1
clone_size: many
v_call: TRBV27
d_call: -

cdr3_nt: TGTGCCAGCAGCCCTGATCACCAATCGCAGTATTTT
cdr3_aa: CASSPDHQSQYF
j_call: TRBJ2-3
clone_size: many
v_call: TRBV7-9
d_call: -

cdr3_nt: TGTGCCAGCAGCCTATCCGTGGCGGGATCAAAGGAGCAGTACTTC
cdr3_aa: CASSLSVAGSKEQYF
j_call: TRBJ2-7
clone_size: few
v_call: TRBV12-3/TRBV12-4
d_call: -

cdr3_nt: TGTGCCAGCAGCACCCACCTGGCCCACTACGAGCAGTACTTC
cdr3_aa: CASSTHLAHYEQYF
j_call: TRBJ2-7
clone_size: many
v_call: TRBV7-8
d_call: -

cdr3_nt: TGCAGCGTTGAAGGGGACAGCCGCGACAATGAGCAGTTCTTC
cdr3_aa: CSVEGDSRDNEQFF
j_call: TRBJ2-1
clone_size: many
v_call: TRBV29-1
d_call: TRBD1

cdr3_nt: TGTGCCAGCAGTTTACCTAGCGGGAGGGGCGGGGCCAACGTCCTGACTTTC
cdr3_aa: CASSLPSGRGGANVLTF
j_call: TRBJ2-6
clone_size: many
v_call: TRBV12-3/TRBV12-4
d_call: TRBD2

cdr3_nt: TGTGCCAGCAGGTCGTCTGGGGAGAAGTACAATGAGCAGTTCTTC
cdr3_aa: CASRSSGEKYNEQFF
j_call: TRBJ2-1
clone_size: few
v_call: TRBV7-9
d_call: -

cdr3_nt: TGTGCCAGCAGCTTAGCCAGCGCAGCGGCGGGTGAGCAGTTCTTC
cdr3_aa: CASSLASAAAGEQFF
j_call: TRBJ2-1
clone_size: -
v_call: TRBV7-3
d_call: -

cdr3_nt: TGTGCCAGCATACAGGCAGGGGGCACTCCTAACTATGGCTACACCTTC
cdr3_aa: CASIQAGGTPNYGYTF
j_call: TRBJ1-2
clone_size: many
v_call: TRBV6-1
d_call: TRBD1

cdr3_nt: TGTGCCAGCTCACCACCGAGCCTAGTGCAAGAGACCCAGTACTTC
cdr3_aa: CASSPPSLVQETQYF
j_call: TRBJ2-5
clone_size: few
v_call: TRBV18
d_call: -

cdr3_nt: TGTGCCAGCAGCGTGGGTCGCTCTGGAAACACCATATATTTT
cdr3_aa: CASSVGRSGNTIYF
j_call: TRBJ1-3
clone_size: -
v_call: TRBV9
d_call: -

cdr3_nt: TGTGCCACCAGTGGTCAATACAATGAGCAGTTCTTC
cdr3_aa: CATSGQYNEQFF
j_call: TRBJ2-1
clone_size: many
v_call: TRBV24-1
d_call: -

cdr3_nt: TGTGCCAGCAGTGAAGAAGGGCTAGCGGGAGTCTCTAACAATGAGCAGTTCTTC
cdr3_aa: CASSEEGLAGVSNNEQFF
j_call: TRBJ2-1
clone_size: -
v_call: TRBV6-1
d_call: TRBD2